Sequencing of this TCR beta chain was carried out in a study of blood T cell repertoires in COVID-19. Study summary: Both acute and convalescent COVID-19 samples were obtained from the United States, Italy and Spain. The cDNA or gDNA used as material had been derived from T cells, B-cell-depleted T cells, or PBMCs.

In the original analysis: Amplified reference gene primers provided the basis for estimating nucleated cell counts. The protocol was immunoSEQ multiplex PCR, while the TCRdb copy is restricted to in-frame clones and leaves out a portion. V and J calls and clone size are as listed in that table; D and trimming were resolved from the DNA. Altogether 210,000 or so clones are present, just under 85% being singletons, with the ten largest covering approximately 8%. V dropped 0 bases and J dropped 5; count of bases not matched to a gene: 10. The CDR3 has 16 amino acids. CDR1 SGHRS and CDR2 YFSETQ come from the germline V gene. This clone has only one observation.

This clonotype was sampled from a woman aged 50 to 65 with active or convalescent COVID-19. The chain links TRBV5-1 to TRBJ1-2; 7 bases are shared with TRBD1. The sequenced sample was peripheral blood. DNA of the CDR3: TGCGCCAGCAGCTTGGAATGGGACAGTACCACTTATGGCTACACCTTC. It codes for CASSLEWDSTTYGYTF. Using reference TRBV5-1 and TRBJ1-2 for the parts outside the CDR3, the full variable domain is KAGVTQTPRYLIKTRGQQVTLSCSPISGHRSVSWYQQTPGQGLQFLFEYFSETQRNKGNFPGRFSGRQFSNSRSEMNVSTLELGDSALYLCASSLEWDSTTYGYTFGSGTRLTVV.